This is a list of T cell receptor beta chains from one sample in a study of regulatory T cells in long-lasting Graves disease. TCRdb reprocessed the multiplex PCR reads with MiXCR, giving one entry per CDR3 protein. The sample contains a few hundred thousand distinct CDR3 sequences, 20% of which appear only once. The material was peripheral blood mononuclear cells (PBMCs), obtained at new diagnosis, from a patient treated with antithyroid drugs. The receptors shown here come from a female donor with Graves disease. The CDR3 runs from the conserved cysteine through the conserved F or W. The D gene is left open where the match is weak. Clone size is given for some rows only: seen once, a few or many times, or a class if the clone is expanded.

V: TRBV10-3; D: -; J: TRBJ2-7; size: few; CDR3: CAICLRSGYEQYF; DNA: TGTGCCATCTGCCTGAGGTCAGGCTACGAGCAGTACTTC
V: TRBV19; D: -; J: TRBJ2-3; size: many; CDR3: CASRAGPSTDTQYF; DNA: TGTGCCAGTAGGGCGGGGCCGAGTACAGATACGCAGTATTTT
V: TRBV18; D: -; J: TRBJ1-6; size: few; CDR3: CASSQSRDPSALHF; DNA: TGTGCCAGCTCACAGTCCCGGGACCCATCGGCCCTCCACTTT
V: TRBV28; D: TRBD1; J: TRBJ2-3; size: -; CDR3: CASETGDSTDTQYF; DNA: TGTGCCAGCGAGACAGGGGATAGCACAGATACGCAGTATTTT
V: TRBV12-3/TRBV12-4; D: -; J: TRBJ2-7; size: many; CDR3: CASSQTGPFQYF; DNA: TGTGCCAGCAGTCAAACAGGGCCATTTCAGTACTTC
V: TRBV7-2; D: TRBD1; J: TRBJ1-4; size: many; CDR3: CASSLLRGRGEKLFF; DNA: TGTGCCAGCAGCTTATTGAGGGGGCGGGGTGAAAAACTGTTTTTT
V: TRBV4-1; D: -; J: TRBJ1-1; size: many; CDR3: CASSQDPGMNTEAFF; DNA: TGCGCCAGCAGCCAAGATCCGGGGATGAACACTGAAGCTTTCTTT
V: TRBV12-3/TRBV12-4; D: -; J: TRBJ2-6; size: -; CDR3: CASSRHSGANVLTF; DNA: TGTGCCAGCAGTCGACACTCTGGGGCCAACGTCCTGACTTTC
V: TRBV7-8; D: -; J: TRBJ2-3; size: -; CDR3: CASSLQVGWSTDTQYF; DNA: TGTGCCAGCAGCTTACAGGTGGGATGGAGCACAGATACGCAGTATTTT
V: TRBV5-1; D: -; J: TRBJ2-5; size: -; CDR3: CASSLIVDQETQYF; DNA: TGCGCCAGCAGCTTAATCGTAGACCAAGAGACCCAGTACTTC
V: TRBV28; D: -; J: TRBJ1-3; size: many; CDR3: CASSSPPLSGNTIYF; DNA: TGTGCCAGCAGTTCCCCTCCCCTCTCTGGAAACACCATATATTTT
V: TRBV12-3/TRBV12-4; D: -; J: TRBJ2-2; size: many; CDR3: CASTQRSGGELFF; DNA: TGTGCCAGCACCCAGCGATCTGGCGGGGAGCTGTTTTTT
V: TRBV6-5; D: -; J: TRBJ2-2; size: -; CDR3: CASSYSRGGGTGELFF; DNA: TGTGCCAGCAGTTACTCGAGGGGGGGCGGCACCGGGGAGCTGTTTTTT
V: TRBV11-2; D: TRBD1; J: TRBJ2-1; size: -; CDR3: CASSIQGGGNEQFF; DNA: TGTGCCAGCAGCATACAGGGGGGCGGGAATGAGCAGTTCTTC
V: TRBV20-1; D: TRBD2; J: TRBJ2-7; size: -; CDR3: CSATGTSGSYEQYF; DNA: TGCAGTGCGACCGGGACTAGCGGGAGTTACGAGCAGTACTTC
V: TRBV2; D: -; J: TRBJ2-5; size: once; CDR3: CASSEYGGGETQYF; DNA: TGTGCCAGCAGTGAATACGGGGGCGGGGAGACCCAGTACTTC
V: TRBV14; D: -; J: TRBJ2-1; size: many; CDR3: CASMGEANEQFF; DNA: TGTGCCAGCATGGGGGAAGCCAATGAGCAGTTCTTC
V: TRBV3-2; D: -; J: TRBJ1-5; size: few; CDR3: CASSGQGMSNQPQHF; DNA: TGTGCCAGCAGTGGACAGGGAATGAGCAATCAGCCCCAGCATTTT
V: TRBV6-2/TRBV6-3; D: TRBD2; J: TRBJ2-3; size: -; CDR3: CASRELGGGEDTQYF; DNA: TGTGCCAGCAGGGAGCTCGGGGGGGGAGAAGATACGCAGTATTTT
V: TRBV12-3/TRBV12-4; D: TRBD2; J: TRBJ2-3; size: many; CDR3: CASSVNSGGSTDTQYF; DNA: TGTGCCAGCAGTGTAAATAGCGGGGGAAGCACAGATACGCAGTATTTT
V: TRBV7-2; D: TRBD1; J: TRBJ2-4; size: many; CDR3: CASSPGTGKNIQYF; DNA: TGTGCCAGCAGCCCCGGGACAGGGAAAAACATTCAGTACTTC
V: TRBV7-3; D: -; J: TRBJ2-2; size: many; CDR3: CASSLSGDTGELFF; DNA: TGTGCCAGCAGCTTAAGCGGGGACACCGGGGAGCTGTTTTTT
V: TRBV9; D: TRBD2; J: TRBJ2-3; size: few; CDR3: CASSVGGGGFSTDTQYF; DNA: TGTGCCAGCAGCGTAGGGGGGGGGGGGTTTAGCACAGATACGCAGTATTTT
V: TRBV5-6; D: TRBD1; J: TRBJ1-5; size: -; CDR3: CASSLTGQGGNQPQHF; DNA: TGTGCCAGCAGCTTGACGGGACAGGGAGGCAATCAGCCCCAGCATTTT
V: TRBV5-1; D: TRBD2; J: TRBJ2-7; size: many; CDR3: CASSLGLASYEQYF; DNA: TGCGCCAGCAGCTTGGGACTAGCCTCCTACGAGCAGTACTTC
V: TRBV6-5; D: -; J: TRBJ2-1; size: many; CDR3: CASSYLASYNEQFF; DNA: TGTGCCAGCAGTTACTTGGCTAGTTACAATGAGCAGTTCTTC
V: TRBV10-3; D: -; J: TRBJ1-3; size: many; CDR3: CAISRTGGNTIYF; DNA: TGTGCCATCAGTCGGACGGGTGGAAACACCATATATTTT
V: TRBV5-1; D: TRBD1; J: TRBJ2-3; size: -; CDR3: CASSYQGARTDTQYF; DNA: TGCGCCAGCAGCTACCAGGGGGCGAGGACAGATACGCAGTATTTT
V: TRBV7-2; D: -; J: TRBJ2-7; size: many; CDR3: CASSSRGAYEQYF; DNA: TGTGCCAGCAGCTCTCGAGGAGCCTACGAGCAGTACTTC
V: TRBV12-3/TRBV12-4; D: TRBD1; J: TRBJ1-5; size: many; CDR3: CASSLAYDRGVDQPQHF; DNA: TGTGCCAGCAGTTTAGCGTACGACAGGGGGGTTGATCAGCCCCAGCATTTT
V: TRBV11-2; D: TRBD2; J: TRBJ2-3; size: once; CDR3: CASRSTGTSDTDTQYF; DNA: TGTGCCAGCAGATCTACCGGGACTAGCGACACAGATACGCAGTATTTT
V: TRBV7-2; D: -; J: TRBJ2-1; size: -; CDR3: CASSLAWGAYNEQFF; DNA: TGTGCCAGCAGCTTAGCATGGGGGGCCTACAATGAGCAGTTCTTC